This T cell receptor beta chain was sequenced during a study of preoperative IRX-2 immunotherapy in early breast cancer. The CDR3 extends over 18 amino acids. The assay was immunoSEQ multiplex PCR, and TCRdb's table has in-frame clones only and misses some. In the table there are approximately 100,000 clones, more than 80% of which are singletons. The sample holds one count of this clone. Noted treatment: preoperative locoregional IRX-2 cytokine immunotherapy. This phase Ib study tested locoregional IRX-2 cytokine immunotherapy given before surgery. Sequencing used tumor tissue, obtained after IRX-2 immunotherapy. The chain joins TRBV1 to TRBJ1-2; TRBD1 was called by the table and not checked on the DNA. TRBV1 is listed as a pseudogene. The clonotype originates from a human donor with breast cancer. In DNA form, the CDR3 reads TGCGCCAGCAGCCAAGATGAGGTCACAGGGGCGGCGTACTATGGCTACACCTTC. Residues: CASSQDEVTGAAYYGYTF.